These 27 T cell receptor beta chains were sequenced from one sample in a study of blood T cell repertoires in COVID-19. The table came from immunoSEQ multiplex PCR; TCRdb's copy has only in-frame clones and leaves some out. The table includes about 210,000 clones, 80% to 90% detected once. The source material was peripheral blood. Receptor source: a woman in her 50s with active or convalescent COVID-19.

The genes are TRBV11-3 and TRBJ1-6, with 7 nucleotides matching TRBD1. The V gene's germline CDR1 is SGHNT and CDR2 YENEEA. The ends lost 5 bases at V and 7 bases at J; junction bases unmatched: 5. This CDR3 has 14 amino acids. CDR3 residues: CASSLGTVNSPLHF. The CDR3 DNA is TGTGCCAGCAGCCTCGGGACAGTGAATTCACCCCTCCACTTT.

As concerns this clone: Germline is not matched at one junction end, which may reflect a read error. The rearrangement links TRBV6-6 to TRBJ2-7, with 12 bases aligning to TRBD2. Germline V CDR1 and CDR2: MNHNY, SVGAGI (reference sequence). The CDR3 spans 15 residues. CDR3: CASRYSTSGRYEQYF. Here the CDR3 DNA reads TGTGCCAGCAGGTACTCGACTAGCGGGAGATACGAGCAGTACTTC.

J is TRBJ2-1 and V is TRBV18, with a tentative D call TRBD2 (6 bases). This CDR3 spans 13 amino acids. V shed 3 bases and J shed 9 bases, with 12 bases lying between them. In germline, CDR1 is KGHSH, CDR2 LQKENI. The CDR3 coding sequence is TGTGCCAGCTCACCGCGACTAGGGGTTGAGCAGTTCTTC. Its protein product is CASSPRLGVEQFF.

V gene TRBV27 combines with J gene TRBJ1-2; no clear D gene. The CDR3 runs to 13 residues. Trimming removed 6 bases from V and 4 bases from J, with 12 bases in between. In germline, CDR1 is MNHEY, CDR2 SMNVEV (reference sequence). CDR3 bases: TGTGCCAGCAGCCCAACGGGTGCCTATGGCTACACCTTC. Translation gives CASSPTGAYGYTF.

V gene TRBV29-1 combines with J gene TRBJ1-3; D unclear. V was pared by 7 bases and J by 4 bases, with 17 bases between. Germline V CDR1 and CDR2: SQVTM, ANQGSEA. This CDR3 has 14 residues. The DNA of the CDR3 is TGCAGCGCCGGCGTGGGCTCGGGGGGAAACACCATATATTTT. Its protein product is CSAGVGSGGNTIYF.

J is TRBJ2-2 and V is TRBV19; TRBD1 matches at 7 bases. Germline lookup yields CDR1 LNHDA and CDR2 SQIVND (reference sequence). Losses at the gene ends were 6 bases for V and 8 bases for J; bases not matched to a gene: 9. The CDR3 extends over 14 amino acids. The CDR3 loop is CASRGGRERGELFF. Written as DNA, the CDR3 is TGTGCCAGTAGAGGGGGCAGGGAGAGAGGGGAGCTGTTTTTT.

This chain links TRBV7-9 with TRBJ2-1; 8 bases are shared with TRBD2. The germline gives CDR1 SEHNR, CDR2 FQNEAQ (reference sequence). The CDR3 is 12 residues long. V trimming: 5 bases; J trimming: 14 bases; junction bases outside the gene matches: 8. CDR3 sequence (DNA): TGTGCCAGCAGCCCCCGGGGGACTAGGAAGTTCTTC. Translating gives CASSPRGTRKFF.

CDR3 sequence (DNA): TGTGCCAGCAGTCGATCTTGGGGAGAGATGAACACTGAAGCTTTCTTT. It encodes CASSRSWGEMNTEAFF. The chain joins TRBV28 to TRBJ1-1, with D unclear. The CDR3 consists of 16 residues. V lost 5 bases and J 0 bases, leaving 16 bases between the germline ends. Germline CDR1 is MDHEN and CDR2 is SYDVKM.

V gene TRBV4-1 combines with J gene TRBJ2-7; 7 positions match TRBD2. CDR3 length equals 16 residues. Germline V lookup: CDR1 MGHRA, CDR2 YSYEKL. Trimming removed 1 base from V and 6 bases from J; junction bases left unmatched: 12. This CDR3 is CASSQGAAGERGEQYF. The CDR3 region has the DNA TGCGCCAGCAGCCAAGGGGCGGCGGGAGAAAGAGGCGAGCAGTACTTC.

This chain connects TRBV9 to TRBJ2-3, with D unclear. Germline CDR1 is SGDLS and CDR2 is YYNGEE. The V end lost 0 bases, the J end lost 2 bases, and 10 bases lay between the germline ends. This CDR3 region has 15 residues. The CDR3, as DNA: TGTGCCAGCAGCGTAGGGGCTGCACTCACAGATACGCAGTATTTT. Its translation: CASSVGAALTDTQYF.

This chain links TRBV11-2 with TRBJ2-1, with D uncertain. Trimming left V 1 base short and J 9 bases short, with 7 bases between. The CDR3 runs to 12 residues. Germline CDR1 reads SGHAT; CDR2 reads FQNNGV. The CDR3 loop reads CASSLVVVEQFF. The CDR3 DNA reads TGTGCCAGCAGCTTAGTAGTCGTTGAGCAGTTCTTC.

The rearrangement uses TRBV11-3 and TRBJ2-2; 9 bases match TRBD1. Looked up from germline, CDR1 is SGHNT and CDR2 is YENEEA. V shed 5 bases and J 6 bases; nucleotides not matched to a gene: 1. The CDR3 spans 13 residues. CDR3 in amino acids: CASSRTGAGELFF. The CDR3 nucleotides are TGTGCCAGCAGCCGGACAGGGGCCGGGGAGCTGTTTTTT.

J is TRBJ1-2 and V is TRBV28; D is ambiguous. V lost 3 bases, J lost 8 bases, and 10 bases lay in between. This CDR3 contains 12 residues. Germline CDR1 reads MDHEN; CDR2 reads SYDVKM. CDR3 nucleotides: TGTGCCAGCAGTTTCCTAGGCCCGGGCTACACCTTC. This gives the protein CASSFLGPGYTF.

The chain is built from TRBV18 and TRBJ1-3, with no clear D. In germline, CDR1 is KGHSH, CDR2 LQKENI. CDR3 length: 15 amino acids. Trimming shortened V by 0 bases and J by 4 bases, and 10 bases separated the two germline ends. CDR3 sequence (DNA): TGTGCCAGCTCACCACCTCCGGGGAGGGGAAACACCATATATTTT. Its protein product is CASSPPPGRGNTIYF.

The CDR3 region has the DNA TGTGCCAGCAGTTCCTCGACTAGCGGGAGGTGGAATGAGCAGTTCTTC. Its translation is CASSSSTSGRWNEQFF. The chain joins TRBV6-5 to TRBJ2-1; TRBD2 aligns across 13 bases. Germline-derived CDR1 and CDR2 are MNHEY and SVGAGI. The CDR3 is 16 residues long. Trimming cost V 4 bases and J 7 bases; bases outside gene matches: 7.

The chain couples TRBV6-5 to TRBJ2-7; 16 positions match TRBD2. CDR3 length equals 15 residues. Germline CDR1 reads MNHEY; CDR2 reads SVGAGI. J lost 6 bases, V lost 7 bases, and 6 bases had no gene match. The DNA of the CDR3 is TGTGCCAGCATGGGACTAGCGGGGGGGTATAGCGAGCAGTACGTC. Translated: CASMGLAGGYSEQYV.

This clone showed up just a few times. CDR3 amino acids: CASSTPAGAGTEAFF. The CDR3 DNA reads as TGTGCCAGCAGTACCCCGGCGGGGGCGGGTACTGAAGCTTTCTTT. V gene TRBV28 combines with J gene TRBJ1-1, with TRBD1 as a possible D gene (6 bases). The V end was cut by 5 bases, the J end by 5 bases, with 18 bases between. The CDR3 consists of 15 residues. Germline-derived CDR1 and CDR2 are MDHEN and SYDVKM.

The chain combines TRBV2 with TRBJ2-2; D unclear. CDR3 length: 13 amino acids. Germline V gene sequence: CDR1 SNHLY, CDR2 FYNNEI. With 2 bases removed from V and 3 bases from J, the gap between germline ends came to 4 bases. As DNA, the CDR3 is TGTGCCAGCAGTGAAACACACACCGGGGAGCTGTTTTTT. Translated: CASSETHTGELFF.

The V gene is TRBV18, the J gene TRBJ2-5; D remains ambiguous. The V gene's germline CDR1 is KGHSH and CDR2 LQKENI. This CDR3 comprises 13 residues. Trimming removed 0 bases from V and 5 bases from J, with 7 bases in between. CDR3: CASSPPARETQYF. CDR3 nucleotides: TGTGCCAGCTCACCACCCGCGAGGGAGACCCAGTACTTC.

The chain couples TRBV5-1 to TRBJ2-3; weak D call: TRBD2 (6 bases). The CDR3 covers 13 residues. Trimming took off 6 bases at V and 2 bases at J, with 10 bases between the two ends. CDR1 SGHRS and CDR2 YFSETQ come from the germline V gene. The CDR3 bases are TGCGCCAGCAATCGGAGGGACACAGATACGCAGTATTTT. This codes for CASNRRDTDTQYF. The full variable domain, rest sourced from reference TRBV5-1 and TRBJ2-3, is KAGVTQTPRYLIKTRGQQVTLSCSPISGHRSVSWYQQTPGQGLQFLFEYFSETQRNKGNFPGRFSGRQFSNSRSEMNVSTLELGDSALYLCASNRRDTDTQYFGPGTRLTVL.

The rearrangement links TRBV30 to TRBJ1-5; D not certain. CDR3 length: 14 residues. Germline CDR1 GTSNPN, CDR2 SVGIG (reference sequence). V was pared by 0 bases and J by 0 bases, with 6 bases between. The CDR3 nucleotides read TGTGCCTGGAGTGTTGTCGGTAGCAATCAGCCCCAGCATTTT. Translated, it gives CAWSVVGSNQPQHF.

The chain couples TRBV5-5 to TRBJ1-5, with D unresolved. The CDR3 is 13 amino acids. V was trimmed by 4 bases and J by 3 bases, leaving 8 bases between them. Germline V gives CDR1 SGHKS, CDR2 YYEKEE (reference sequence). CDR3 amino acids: CASSPDTNQPQHF. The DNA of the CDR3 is TGTGCCAGCAGCCCAGACACCAATCAGCCCCAGCATTTT.

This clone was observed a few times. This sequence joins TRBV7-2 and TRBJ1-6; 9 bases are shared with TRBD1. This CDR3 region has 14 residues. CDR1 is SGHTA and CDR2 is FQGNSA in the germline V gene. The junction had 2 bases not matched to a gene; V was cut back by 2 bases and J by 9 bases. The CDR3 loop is CASSLQGQGSPLHF. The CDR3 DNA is TGTGCCAGCAGCTTACAGGGACAGGGTTCACCCCTCCACTTT. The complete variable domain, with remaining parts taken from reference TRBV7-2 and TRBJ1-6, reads GAGVSQSPSNKVTEKGKDVELRCDPISGHTALYWYRQSLGQGLEFLIYFQGNSAPDKSGLPSDRFSAERTGGSVSTLTIQRTQQEDSAVYLCASSLQGQGSPLHFGNGTRLTVT.

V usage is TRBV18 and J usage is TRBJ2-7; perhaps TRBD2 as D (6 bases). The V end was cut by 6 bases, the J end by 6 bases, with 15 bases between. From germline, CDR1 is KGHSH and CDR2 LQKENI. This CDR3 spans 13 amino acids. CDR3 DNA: TGTGCCAGCTCGCCTCAGACTAGTAGCGAGCAGTACGTC. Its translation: CASSPQTSSEQYV.

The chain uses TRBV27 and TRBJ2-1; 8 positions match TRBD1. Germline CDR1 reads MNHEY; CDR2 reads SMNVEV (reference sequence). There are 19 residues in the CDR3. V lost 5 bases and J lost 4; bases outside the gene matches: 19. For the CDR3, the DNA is TGTGCCAGCAGTCCATACCTGAGACAGGGGTCTACTACTTACAATGAGCAGTTCTTC. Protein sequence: CASSPYLRQGSTTYNEQFF.

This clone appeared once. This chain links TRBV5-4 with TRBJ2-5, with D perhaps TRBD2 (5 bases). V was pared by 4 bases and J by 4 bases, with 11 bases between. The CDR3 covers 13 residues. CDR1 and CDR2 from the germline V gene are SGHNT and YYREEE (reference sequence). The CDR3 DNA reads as TGTGCCAGCAGCCCTAGGGAGAGAGAGACCCAGTACTTC. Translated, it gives CASSPRERETQYF.

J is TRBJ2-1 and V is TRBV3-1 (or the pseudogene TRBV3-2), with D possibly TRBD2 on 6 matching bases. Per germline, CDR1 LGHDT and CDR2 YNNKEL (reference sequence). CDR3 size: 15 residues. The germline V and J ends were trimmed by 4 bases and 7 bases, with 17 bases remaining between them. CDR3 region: CASSPTSTKSNEQFF. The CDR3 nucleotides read TGTGCCAGCAGCCCCACTAGCACCAAGTCGAATGAGCAGTTCTTC.